The 30 T cell receptor beta chains below all came from one sample that was sequenced in a study of T-cell memory formation after mild COVID-19. MiXCR, run by TCRdb on the 5' RACE reads, gives a single entry per CDR3 protein. The repertoire has more than 250,000 distinct CDR3 sequences, roughly 15% of them found once; the top ten carry roughly 20%. Material for sequencing was PBMCs or a T cell subset sorted from them (not recorded which). These receptors all come from a man aged 18 to 35 who had mild COVID-19 (a few samples of this study predate the infection). Cell type and time point are not known.

The rearrangement links TRBV29-1 to TRBJ2-3; D remains unclear. The CDR3 loop spans 11 amino acids. The V gene lost 6 bases and the J gene lost 4 bases, with 8 bases spanning the gap. Germline-derived CDR1 and CDR2 are SQVTM and ANQGSEA. CDR3 DNA sequence: TGCAGCGTGGATTGGGCAGATACGCAGTATTTT. This encodes CSVDWADTQYF.

This clonotype was recorded a few times. The V gene is TRBV4-3, the J gene TRBJ2-2; TRBD2 matches 9 bases. The CDR3 runs to 16 residues. CDR1 is LGHNA, CDR2 YSLEER, per germline. The V and J ends lost 4 bases and 7 bases, in that order; junction bases with no gene match: 10. Here the CDR3 DNA reads TGCGCCAGCAGCCGCACACTAGCGGGCCTTATCGGGGAGCTGTTTTTT. Amino acid sequence: CASSRTLAGLIGELFF.

The rearrangement uses TRBV7-9 and TRBJ2-7; D may correspond to TRBD1 or TRBD2 (5 bases each). The CDR3 extends over 15 amino acids. V was shortened by 5 bases and J by 3 bases, with 17 bases between the two germline ends. Per germline, CDR1 SEHNR and CDR2 FQNEAQ (reference sequence). In DNA form, the CDR3 reads TGTGCCAGCAGCCCGGGACCTGGTTGGGACTACGAGCAGTACGTC. Its translation is CASSPGPGWDYEQYV.

This clonotype was detected only a few times. V usage is TRBV5-1 and J usage is TRBJ2-3; D possibly uses TRBD1 or TRBD2 (6 bases each). The germline gives CDR1 SGHRS, CDR2 YFSETQ. The CDR3 length is 13 residues. The V end was cut by 3 bases, the J end by 2 bases, with 7 bases between. CDR3 residues: CASSWGATDTQYF. CDR3 coding DNA: TGCGCCAGCAGCTGGGGGGCCACAGATACGCAGTATTTT.

This clonotype was counted only a few times. The chain uses TRBV20-1 and TRBJ1-4; unclear D gene. Germline CDR1 is DFQATT and CDR2 is SNEGSKA (reference sequence). V dropped 6 bases and J dropped 8 bases, with 19 bases sitting between them. CDR3 length: 14 residues. The CDR3 region is CSAHPIRSDEKLFF. The DNA of the CDR3 is TGCAGTGCCCACCCCATTAGGAGTGACGAAAAACTGTTTTTT.

This clonotype was counted between two and nine times. In DNA, the CDR3 is TGCGCCAGCAGCCGCGGAGGGAGGAACACTGAAGCTTTCTTT. Protein sequence: CASSRGGRNTEAFF. The genes are TRBV4-3 and TRBJ1-1; D gene ambiguous. Germline CDR1 and CDR2: LGHNA and YSLEER. This CDR3 spans 14 amino acids. V shed 4 bases and J shed 1 base, with 10 bases lying between them.

This clonotype showed up many times. This chain uses TRBV5-1 with TRBJ1-6; 9 bases match TRBD1. Germline CDR1 and CDR2: SGHRS and YFSETQ. The trim removed 3 bases at V and 6 bases at J, leaving 1 base unmatched. The CDR3 has 14 amino acids. The CDR3: CASSSGQGNSPLHF. The CDR3 nucleotides read TGCGCCAGCAGCTCGGGACAGGGTAATTCACCCCTCCACTTT.

V usage is TRBV9 and J usage is TRBJ2-5, with D maybe TRBD2 (5 bases). Trimming pared 0 bases from V and 7 bases from J, leaving 10 bases between. Looked up from germline, CDR1 is SGDLS and CDR2 is YYNGEE. The CDR3 consists of 13 residues. The CDR3, as DNA: TGTGCCAGCAGCGTAGTGGGTGAGGGGACCCAGTACTTC. Protein product: CASSVVGEGTQYF. Filled out from reference TRBV9 and TRBJ2-5, the complete variable domain reads DSGVTQTPKHLITATGQRVTLRCSPRSGDLSVYWYQQSLDQGLQFLIQYYNGEERAKGNILERFSAQQFPDLHSELNLSSLELGDSALYFCASSVVGEGTQYFGPGTRLLVL.

This clonotype was seen repeatedly, ten times or more. The CDR3 coding sequence is TGTGCCAGCAGTCCAACCAAACAGGGTACGAGCACCGGGGAGCTGTTTTTT. The encoded protein is CASSPTKQGTSTGELFF. V and J are TRBV7-2 and TRBJ2-2; weak D call: TRBD1 (6 bases). The CDR3 has 17 residues. Germline CDR1 is SGHTA and CDR2 is FQGNSA. V was shortened by 6 bases and J by 4 bases, with 21 bases between the two germline ends. The whole variable domain, remainder taken from reference TRBV7-2 and TRBJ2-2, is GAGVSQSPSNKVTEKGKDVELRCDPISGHTALYWYRQSLGQGLEFLIYFQGNSAPDKSGLPSDRFSAERTGGSVSTLTIQRTQQEDSAVYLCASSPTKQGTSTGELFFGEGSRLTVL.

The chain has TRBV13 and TRBJ2-1; the D is unclear. Germline CDR1 PRHDT, CDR2 FYEKMQ (reference sequence). The CDR3 runs to 15 residues. Trimming stripped 5 bases from V and 6 bases from J, with 17 bases between. CDR3 loop: CASSLLNRAINEQFF. In DNA, the CDR3 is TGTGCCAGCAGCCTACTCAACCGGGCGATCAATGAGCAGTTCTTC.

This clonotype was seen more than once but under ten times. The chain recombines TRBV5-1 with TRBJ2-3, with D perhaps matching TRBD2 (6 bases). V was trimmed by 5 bases and J by 0 bases, leaving 10 bases between them. CDR3 length: 14 amino acids. Germline V lookup: CDR1 SGHRS, CDR2 YFSETQ. In DNA form, the CDR3 reads TGCGCCAGCAGAGTAGCGGTGAGCACAGATACGCAGTATTTT. This encodes CASRVAVSTDTQYF.

This clonotype was counted only a few times. V usage is TRBV30 and J usage is TRBJ1-5; a weak D match, TRBD1 (5 bases). The CDR3 has 13 residues. V lost 0 bases, J lost 2 bases, and 5 bases lay in between. CDR1 is GTSNPN and CDR2 is SVGIG in the germline V gene (reference sequence). The chain's CDR3 is CAWSVQGNQPQHF. The CDR3 DNA is TGTGCCTGGAGTGTACAGGGCAATCAGCCCCAGCATTTT. The full variable domain, with the rest looked up from reference TRBV30 and TRBJ1-5, is SQTIHQWPATLVQPVGSPLSLECTVEGTSNPNLYWYRQAAGRGLQLLFYSVGIGQISSEVPQNLSASRPQDRQFILSSKKLLLSDSGFYLCAWSVQGNQPQHFGDGTRLSIL.

The V gene is TRBV4-2, the J gene TRBJ1-5; TRBD1 matches 8 bases. The V gene end was trimmed by 2 bases and the J gene end by 9 bases; junction bases not matched to a gene: 12. The germline V gene encodes CDR1 LGHNA and CDR2 YNFKEQ. The CDR3 sequence is 16 residues long. The CDR3 DNA reads TGTGCCAGCAGCCAACCAGGGACAGGCGGCCCTACGCCCCAGCATTTT. Its protein product is CASSQPGTGGPTPQHF.

The chain recombines TRBV2 with TRBJ2-1, with D perhaps matching TRBD1 or TRBD2 (6 bases each). Germline V gene lookup returns CDR1 SNHLY and CDR2 FYNNEI. The CDR3 is 12 residues long. The ends were cut back, 8 bases at V and 8 bases at J, with 13 bases in the middle. CDR3: CASDGGGDEQFF. The CDR3 DNA is TGTGCCAGCGACGGAGGGGGAGATGAGCAGTTCTTC.

The V gene is TRBV10-3, the J gene TRBJ2-1, with 8 bases lining up with TRBD1. V trimming: 2 bases; J trimming: 7 bases; junction bases outside the gene matches: 7. Per the germline V gene, CDR1 is ENHRY and CDR2 is SYGVKD. The CDR3 totals 15 residues. The CDR3 sequence is CAISERQGAGNEQFF. The DNA for the CDR3 is TGTGCCATCAGTGAGCGGCAGGGGGCTGGGAATGAGCAGTTCTTC.

This clonotype occurred a few times. This chain joins TRBV6-5 and TRBJ2-7; 7 bases fit TRBD1. V lost 8 bases to trimming and J lost 2 bases; unmatched junction nucleotides: 12. This CDR3 spans 15 amino acids. The germline CDR1 and CDR2 sequences are MNHEY and SVGAGI. CDR3 in DNA: TGTGCCAGCCGATCCCCCGGGACAGCTACCTACGAGCAGTACTTC. Its protein product is CASRSPGTATYEQYF.

This clonotype was counted between two and nine times. The chain recombines TRBV5-1 with TRBJ1-1, with D unclear. Germline loops: CDR1 SGHRS, CDR2 YFSETQ. This CDR3 is built from 15 residues. Trimming stripped 4 bases from V and 1 base from J, with 14 bases between. This CDR3 reads CASSLAGSSNTEAFF. The CDR3, as DNA: TGCGCCAGCAGCCTCGCGGGCTCTTCGAACACTGAAGCTTTCTTT.

V and J are TRBV6-6 and TRBJ1-5; D not resolved. This CDR3 is 15 amino acids long. V was pared by 3 bases and J by 1 base, with 10 bases between. Per the germline V gene, CDR1 is MNHNY and CDR2 is SVGAGI (reference sequence). The CDR3 DNA sequence: TGTGCCAGCAGTTATCTGGGGTTAAGCAATCAGCCCCAGCATTTT. This translates into CASSYLGLSNQPQHF.

This clonotype was detected a few times. The chain carries TRBV6-1 and TRBJ1-2, with 8 bases matching TRBD1. Trimming at V came to 8 bases and at J to 14 bases, leaving 13 bases not matched to a gene. The CDR3 has 12 residues. CDR1 is MNHNS and CDR2 is SASEGT in the germline V gene. The CDR3 region has the DNA TGTGCCAGCGGCCAGGGGGCCTATACAGGAACCTTC. This codes for CASGQGAYTGTF.

This clonotype was seen only a few times. Here the CDR3 DNA reads TGTGCCAGCAGTTCAGGCGGTTTCTACGAGCAGTACTTC. Amino acids: CASSSGGFYEQYF. The rearrangement joins TRBV7-2 to TRBJ2-7; no firm D call. The V end was cut by 6 bases, the J end by 3 bases, with 12 bases between. Germline-derived CDR1 and CDR2 are SGHTA and FQGNSA. There are 13 residues in the CDR3.

This clonotype has ten or more counts. V usage is TRBV11-1 and J usage is TRBJ1-2; possibly TRBD1 for D (6 bases). Germline CDR1 SGHAT, CDR2 FQDESV (reference sequence). Trimming took off 5 bases at V and 2 bases at J, with 9 bases between the two ends. The CDR3 spans 13 residues. The CDR3 is CASSPQGNYGYTF. The CDR3 DNA is TGTGCCAGCAGCCCCCAGGGGAACTATGGCTACACCTTC.

In its sample, this clonotype was seen many times. The rearrangement links TRBV6-7 to TRBJ2-1, with D tentatively TRBD1 (5 bases). TRBV6-7 is filed as an ORF, its function uncertain. This CDR3 is built from 12 residues. V was clipped by 3 bases and J by 10 bases, with 10 bases between them. The CDR3 DNA reads as TGTGCCAGCAGTTATACCGCAGGGGAGCAGTTCTTC. Its translation: CASSYTAGEQFF.

This clonotype was recorded many times. This chain links TRBV7-9 with TRBJ2-7; D is unclear. The CDR3 contains 15 residues. The V gene's germline CDR1 is SEHNR and CDR2 FQNEAQ (reference sequence). V lost 1 base and J lost 0, with 10 bases in between. The CDR3 reads CASSLGGQSSYEQYF. The CDR3, as DNA: TGTGCCAGCAGCTTAGGGGGTCAGAGCTCCTACGAGCAGTACTTC. The variable domain in full, with the rest retrieved from reference TRBV7-9 and TRBJ2-7, is DTGVSQNPRHKITKRGQNVTFRCDPISEHNRLYWYRQTLGQGPEFLTYFQNEAQLEKSRLLSDRFSAERPKGSFSTLEIQRTEQGDSAMYLCASSLGGQSSYEQYFGPGTRLTVT.

The CDR3: CSARDHAWGTDTQYF. The CDR3 DNA reads TGCAGTGCTAGAGATCACGCTTGGGGCACAGATACGCAGTATTTT. The chain recombines TRBV20-1 with TRBJ2-3; D remains ambiguous. The CDR3 consists of 15 residues. From germline, CDR1 is DFQATT and CDR2 SNEGSKA (reference sequence). Between the trimmed V and J ends, which lost 0 bases and 1 base, there was a span of 11 bases.

J is TRBJ1-4 and V is TRBV5-1; D remains unclear. The V and J ends lost 2 bases and 7 bases respectively, with 15 bases between them. CDR1 is SGHRS and CDR2 is YFSETQ in the germline V gene. This CDR3 contains 15 residues. The CDR3 region has the DNA TGCGCCAGCAGCTTAGGAGGGCATATCGGTGAAAAACTGTTTTTT. Protein product: CASSLGGHIGEKLFF.

This chain joins TRBV5-1 and TRBJ2-7, with 11 nucleotides matching TRBD2. The CDR3 spans 15 residues. Germline-derived CDR1 and CDR2 are SGHRS and YFSETQ. The ends lost 3 bases at V and 0 bases at J; junction bases unmatched: 2. CDR3 amino acids: CASSYSGGASYEQYF. The CDR3, as DNA: TGCGCCAGCAGCTATAGCGGGGGGGCCTCCTACGAGCAGTACTTC.

V and J are TRBV28 and TRBJ1-5; D remains unclear. The CDR3 has 12 amino acids. Trimming cost V 1 base and J 6 bases, with 4 bases left between them. From germline, CDR1 is MDHEN and CDR2 SYDVKM. In DNA, the CDR3 is TGTGCCAGCAGTTTATTATCTCAGCCCCAGCATTTT. Amino acids: CASSLLSQPQHF. The variable domain in full, completed from reference TRBV28 and TRBJ1-5, reads DVKVTQSSRYLVKRTGEKVFLECVQDMDHENMFWYRQDPGLGLRLIYFSYDVKMKEKGDIPEGYSVSREKKERFSLILESASTNQTSMYLCASSLLSQPQHFGDGTRLSIL.

This clonotype occurred a few times. The chain has TRBV4-3 and TRBJ1-5; no firm D call. V gave up 0 bases and J gave up 6 bases, with 6 bases separating them. The CDR3 extends over 13 amino acids. Germline CDR1 and CDR2: LGHNA and YSLEER. DNA for the CDR3: TGCGCCAGCAGCCAAGATTCGGGTCAGCCCCAGCATTTT. This translates into CASSQDSGQPQHF.

Only a few counts were recorded for this clonotype. The V and J genes are TRBV6-5 and TRBJ1-6, with unresolved D. Germline V gene lookup returns CDR1 MNHEY and CDR2 SVGAGI. Deletions cut 7 bases from V and 3 bases from J, with 13 bases between. This CDR3 has 15 residues. The CDR3 reads CASTDGNVYNSPLHF. CDR3 nucleotides: TGTGCCAGCACCGACGGCAACGTCTATAATTCACCCCTCCACTTT.

The chain employs TRBV18 and TRBJ1-1; D call uncertain. Deletions cut 6 bases from V and 8 bases from J, with 19 bases between. Germline V gene lookup returns CDR1 KGHSH and CDR2 LQKENI. CDR3 length equals 14 residues. DNA for the CDR3: TGTGCCAGCTCCCCCCAAAGACCTCAGGAAGAAGCTTTCTTT. Translated, it gives CASSPQRPQEEAFF.